This TCR beta chain was sequenced for a study of Ad26.COV2.S vaccination and SARS-CoV-2 variants. Study-level information: Into the muscle, Ad26.COV2.S was dosed once or twice, 56 days apart.

Study outcomes and limitations: Similar non-spike TCR breadth was seen in vaccine and placebo recipients.

Treatment in this sample: approximately 18 received Ad26.COV2.S at low or high dose, single or two shots; 5 received placebo; per-sample allocation not given. Samples came from day 63 after the first vaccine or placebo injection. Boston hosted the donor, who was an adult aged 18-55 years. As regards this clone: What it binds is not known. This sample also contains other DNA sequences that code for the same CDR3.

Sequencing was performed with immunoSEQ multiplex PCR; in TCRdb, only in-frame clones are kept and a portion is missing. The sample has roughly 680,000 clones; about 89% are singletons. The CDR3 covers 11 residues. The germline gives CDR1 KGHDR, CDR2 SFDVKD. Trimming left V 3 bases short and J 8 bases short, with 4 bases between. Here the sequenced sample was peripheral blood, taken in a trial of Ad26.COV2.S vaccine versus placebo. The chain links TRBV24-1 to TRBJ2-1, with D unclear. The sequence came from a person aged 18 to 65 who received the Ad26.COV2.S COVID-19 vaccine or a placebo. Written as DNA, the CDR3 is TGTGCCACCAGTGATAGGGATGAGCAGTTCTTC. Protein: CATSDRDEQFF.